The next 6 T cell receptor beta chains were all read from a single sample in a study of beta chain features in type 1 diabetes. Reverse transcribing all isolated RNA meant expressed TCRB transcripts were sequenced. Repertoires were generated with immunoSEQ multiplex PCR, while TCRdb's copy carries only in-frame clones and drops some. This table holds under 950,000 clones, roughly 15% found once. The sequencing input was naive CD4+ T cells from blood. The receptors stem from a woman aged 18-29 years in good health.

There are a few counts of this clone. The rearrangement links TRBV5-1 to TRBJ2-3; no firm D call. The germline V and J ends were trimmed by 0 bases and 0 bases, with 11 bases remaining between them. Germline loops: CDR1 SGHRS, CDR2 YFSETQ. The CDR3 totals 16 residues. Here the CDR3 reads CASSLAVDASTDTQYF. The CDR3 DNA reads TGCGCCAGCAGCTTGGCAGTCGATGCTAGCACAGATACGCAGTATTTT.

The CDR3: CASSPVLAGGNNEQFF. CDR3 nucleotide sequence: TGTGCCAGCAGCCCGGTACTAGCGGGAGGGAACAATGAGCAGTTCTTC. The chain joins TRBV7-2 to TRBJ2-1, with TRBD2 matching over 13 bases. Germline V lookup: CDR1 SGHTA, CDR2 FQGNSA. The CDR3 runs 16 residues. V dropped 5 bases and J dropped 5; count of bases not matched to a gene: 6.

On this clone itself: The same CDR3 arises from other DNA sequences in this sample as well. J is TRBJ2-4 and V is TRBV28, with unresolved D. The CDR3 is 13 residues long. Per the germline V gene, CDR1 is MDHEN and CDR2 is SYDVKM. Trimming shortened V by 2 bases and J by 5 bases, and 7 bases separated the two germline ends. The CDR3 loop is CASSLGRENIQYF. DNA of the CDR3: TGTGCCAGCAGTTTAGGACGGGAAAACATTCAGTACTTC.

CDR3 protein: CASSLIRGGPSTDTQYF. The CDR3 nucleotides are TGTGCCAGCAGCTTAATCCGCGGAGGGCCCTCCACAGATACGCAGTATTTT. The chain joins TRBV7-2 to TRBJ2-3; possible D gene TRBD2, 6 bases. V was trimmed by 2 bases and J by 2 bases, leaving 17 bases between them. CDR3 length: 17 amino acids. Germline V gene lookup returns CDR1 SGHTA and CDR2 FQGNSA.

This rearrangement joins TRBV7-2 to TRBJ2-5, with 8 nucleotides matching TRBD2. V was pared by 4 bases and J by 5 bases, with 12 bases of the junction left unmatched. CDR1 and CDR2 (germline): SGHTA, FQGNSA. The CDR3 sequence is 16 residues long. CDR3 loop: CASSWAGLAGRETQYF. CDR3 DNA sequence: TGTGCCAGCAGCTGGGCCGGTTTAGCGGGAAGGGAGACCCAGTACTTC. Full variable domain (remainder filled in from reference TRBV7-2 and TRBJ2-5): GAGVSQSPSNKVTEKGKDVELRCDPISGHTALYWYRQSLGQGLEFLIYFQGNSAPDKSGLPSDRFSAERTGGSVSTLTIQRTQQEDSAVYLCASSWAGLAGRETQYFGPGTRLLVL.

This chain joins TRBV11-2 and TRBJ2-3; D call uncertain. Looked up from germline, CDR1 is SGHAT and CDR2 is FQNNGV. This CDR3 is 14 amino acids long. V was trimmed by 5 bases and J by 3 bases, leaving 12 bases between them. The CDR3 coding sequence is TGTGCCAGCAGCACCACCACCGGGACAGATACGCAGTATTTT. Translated, it gives CASSTTTGTDTQYF.